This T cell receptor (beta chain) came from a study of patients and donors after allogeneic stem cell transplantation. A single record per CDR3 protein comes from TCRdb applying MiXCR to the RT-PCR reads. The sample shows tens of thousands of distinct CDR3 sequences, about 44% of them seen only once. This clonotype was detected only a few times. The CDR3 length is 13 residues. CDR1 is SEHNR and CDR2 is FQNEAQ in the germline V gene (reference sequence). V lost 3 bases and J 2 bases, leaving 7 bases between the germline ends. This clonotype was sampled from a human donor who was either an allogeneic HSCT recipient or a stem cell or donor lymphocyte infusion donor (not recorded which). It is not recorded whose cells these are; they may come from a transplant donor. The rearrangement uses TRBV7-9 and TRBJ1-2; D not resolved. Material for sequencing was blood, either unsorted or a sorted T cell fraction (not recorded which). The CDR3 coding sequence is TGTGCCAGCAGCTTTGAACGAAACTATGGCTACACCTTC. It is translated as CASSFERNYGYTF. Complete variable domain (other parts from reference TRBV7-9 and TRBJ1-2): DTGVSQNPRHKITKRGQNVTFRCDPISEHNRLYWYRQTLGQGPEFLTYFQNEAQLEKSRLLSDRFSAERPKGSFSTLEIQRTEQGDSAMYLCASSFERNYGYTFGSGTRLTVV.